This TCR beta chain was captured in a study of identifying expanded T cells in peripheral blood. Comment on this clone: Its antigen is unknown.

Study observations and caveats: Over approximately two and four weeks, about 15 and 18 clones changed, versus roughly 1.1 between replicates. Two-week clone count variance significantly increased as total template count grew.

In germline, CDR1 is MNHEY, CDR2 SVGAGI. The CDR3 is made up of 14 amino acids. Deletions cut 8 bases from V and 1 base from J, with 12 bases between. Clones were read by immunoSEQ multiplex PCR, and TCRdb kept only the in-frame ones, dropping some. The sample contains some 78,000 clones, about 83% of which appear only once. This receptor was taken from a person between 18 and 75 years old in good health. J is TRBJ2-4 and V is TRBV6-5; tentative D call: TRBD2 (5 bases). The sample consisted of blood. The CDR3 here is CASGLRGAKNIQYF. The CDR3 DNA is TGTGCCAGCGGCCTACGAGGGGCCAAAAACATTCAGTACTTC.